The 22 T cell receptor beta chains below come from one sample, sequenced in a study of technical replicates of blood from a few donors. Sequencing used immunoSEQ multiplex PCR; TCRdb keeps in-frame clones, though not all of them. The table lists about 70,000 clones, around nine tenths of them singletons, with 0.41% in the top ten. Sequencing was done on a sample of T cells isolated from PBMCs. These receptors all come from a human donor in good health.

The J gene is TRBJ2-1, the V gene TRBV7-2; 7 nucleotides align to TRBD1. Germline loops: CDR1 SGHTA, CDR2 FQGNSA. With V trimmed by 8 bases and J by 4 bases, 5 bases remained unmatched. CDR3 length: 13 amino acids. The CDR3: CASGPRGYNEQFF. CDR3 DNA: TGTGCCAGCGGCCCCAGGGGGTACAATGAGCAGTTCTTC.

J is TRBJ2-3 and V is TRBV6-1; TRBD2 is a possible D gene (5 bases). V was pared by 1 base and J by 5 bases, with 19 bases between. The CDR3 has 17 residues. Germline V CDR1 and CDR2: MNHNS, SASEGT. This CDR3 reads CASSEVRASRLEDTQYF. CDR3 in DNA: TGTGCCAGCAGTGAAGTGAGGGCTAGCCGCCTGGAAGATACGCAGTATTTT.

The CDR3 sequence: CASSPAGWETQYF. CDR3 nucleotides: TGTGCCAGCAGCCCGGCAGGATGGGAGACCCAGTACTTC. The V and J genes are TRBV11-2 and TRBJ2-5; D is uncertain. Per the germline V gene, CDR1 is SGHAT and CDR2 is FQNNGV. V gave up 5 bases and J gave up 5 bases, with 12 bases separating them. CDR3 length: 13 residues. Filled out from reference TRBV11-2 and TRBJ2-5, the complete variable domain reads EAGVAQSPRYKIIEKRQSVAFWCNPISGHATLYWYQQILGQGPKLLIQFQNNGVVDDSQLPKDRFSAERLKGVDSTLKIQPAKLEDSAVYLCASSPAGWETQYFGPGTRLLVL.

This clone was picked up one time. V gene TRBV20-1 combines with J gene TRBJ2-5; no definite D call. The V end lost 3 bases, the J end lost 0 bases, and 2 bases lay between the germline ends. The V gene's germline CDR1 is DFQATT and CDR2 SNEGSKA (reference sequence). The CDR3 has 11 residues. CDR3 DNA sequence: TGCAGTGCTAGCTACCAAGAGACCCAGTACTTC. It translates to CSASYQETQYF.

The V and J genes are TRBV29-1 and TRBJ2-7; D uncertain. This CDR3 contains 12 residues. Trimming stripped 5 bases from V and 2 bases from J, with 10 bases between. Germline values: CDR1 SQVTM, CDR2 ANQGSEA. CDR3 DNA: TGCAGCGTTACAGTCGAAGCCTACGAGCAGTACTTC. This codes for CSVTVEAYEQYF.

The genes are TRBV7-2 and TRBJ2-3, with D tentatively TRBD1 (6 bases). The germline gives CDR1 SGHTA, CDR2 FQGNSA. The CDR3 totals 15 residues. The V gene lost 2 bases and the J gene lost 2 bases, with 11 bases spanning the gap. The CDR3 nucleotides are TGTGCCAGCAGCTTAAGGGACACATACACAGATACGCAGTATTTT. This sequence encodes CASSLRDTYTDTQYF.

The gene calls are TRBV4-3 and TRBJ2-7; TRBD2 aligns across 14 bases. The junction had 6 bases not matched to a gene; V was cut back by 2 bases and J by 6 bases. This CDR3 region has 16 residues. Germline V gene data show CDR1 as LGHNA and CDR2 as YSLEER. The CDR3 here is CASSQRGLAGEGEQYF. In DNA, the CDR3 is TGCGCCAGCAGCCAACGGGGACTAGCGGGAGAAGGCGAGCAGTACTTC.

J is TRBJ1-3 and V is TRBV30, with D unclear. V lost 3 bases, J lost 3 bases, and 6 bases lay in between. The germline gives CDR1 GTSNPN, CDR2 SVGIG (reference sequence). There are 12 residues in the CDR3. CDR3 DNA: TGTGCCTGGAGCGGAGATGGAAACACCATATATTTT. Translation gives CAWSGDGNTIYF.

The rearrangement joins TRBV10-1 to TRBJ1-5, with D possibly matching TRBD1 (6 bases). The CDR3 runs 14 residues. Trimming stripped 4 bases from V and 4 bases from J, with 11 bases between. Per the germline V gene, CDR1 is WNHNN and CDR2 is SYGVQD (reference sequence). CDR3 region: CASSGYRENQPQHF. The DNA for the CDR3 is TGCGCCAGCAGTGGTTACAGGGAAAATCAGCCCCAGCATTTT.

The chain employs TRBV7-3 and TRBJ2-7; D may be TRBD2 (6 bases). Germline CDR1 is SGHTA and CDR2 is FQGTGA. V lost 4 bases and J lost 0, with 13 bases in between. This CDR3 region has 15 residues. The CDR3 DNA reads TGTGCCAGCAGCTCAATGCTAGCGAGCTCCTACGAGCAGTACTTC. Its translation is CASSSMLASSYEQYF.

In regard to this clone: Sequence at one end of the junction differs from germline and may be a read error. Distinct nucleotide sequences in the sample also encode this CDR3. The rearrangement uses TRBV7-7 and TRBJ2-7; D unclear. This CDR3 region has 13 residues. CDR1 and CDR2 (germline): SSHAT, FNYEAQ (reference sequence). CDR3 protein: CASSLANSYEQYF. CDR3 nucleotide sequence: TGTGCTAGCAGCTTAGCTAACAGCTACGAGCAGTACTTC.

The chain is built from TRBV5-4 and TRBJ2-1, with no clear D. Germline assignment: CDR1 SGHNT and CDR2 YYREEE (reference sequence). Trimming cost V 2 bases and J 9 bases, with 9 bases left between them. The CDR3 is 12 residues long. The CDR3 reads CASSFSRVEQFF. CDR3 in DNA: TGTGCCAGCAGCTTCAGTCGGGTTGAGCAGTTCTTC.

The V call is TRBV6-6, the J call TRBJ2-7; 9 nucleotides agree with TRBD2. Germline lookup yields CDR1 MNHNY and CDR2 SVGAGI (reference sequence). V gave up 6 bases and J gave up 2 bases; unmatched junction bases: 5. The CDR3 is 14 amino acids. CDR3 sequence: CASRSTSGAYEQYF. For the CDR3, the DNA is TGTGCCAGCAGGTCGACTAGCGGTGCCTACGAGCAGTACTTC.

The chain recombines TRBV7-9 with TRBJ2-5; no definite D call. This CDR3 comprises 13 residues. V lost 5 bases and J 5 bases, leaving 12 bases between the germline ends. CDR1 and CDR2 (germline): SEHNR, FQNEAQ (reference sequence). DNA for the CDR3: TGTGCCAGCAGCACCCCAGATCCGGAGACCCAGTACTTC. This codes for CASSTPDPETQYF.

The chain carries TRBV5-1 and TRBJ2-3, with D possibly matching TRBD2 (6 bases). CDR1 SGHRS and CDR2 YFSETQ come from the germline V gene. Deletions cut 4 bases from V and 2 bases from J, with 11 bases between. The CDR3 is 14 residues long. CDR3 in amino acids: CASSVGTLTDTQYF. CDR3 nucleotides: TGCGCCAGCAGCGTCGGGACTCTCACAGATACGCAGTATTTT.

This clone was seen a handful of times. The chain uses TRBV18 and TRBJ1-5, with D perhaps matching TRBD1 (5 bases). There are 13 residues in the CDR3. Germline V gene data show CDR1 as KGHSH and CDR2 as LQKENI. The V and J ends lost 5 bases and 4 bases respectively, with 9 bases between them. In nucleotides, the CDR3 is TGTGCCAGCTCATCCCAGGGAAATCAGCCCCAGCATTTT. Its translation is CASSSQGNQPQHF.

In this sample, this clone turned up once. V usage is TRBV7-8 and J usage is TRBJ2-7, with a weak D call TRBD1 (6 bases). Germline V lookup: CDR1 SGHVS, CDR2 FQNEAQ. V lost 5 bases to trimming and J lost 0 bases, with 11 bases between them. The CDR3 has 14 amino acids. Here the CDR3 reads CASSVMGHSYEQYF. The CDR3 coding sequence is TGTGCCAGCAGCGTAATGGGACACTCCTACGAGCAGTACTTC.

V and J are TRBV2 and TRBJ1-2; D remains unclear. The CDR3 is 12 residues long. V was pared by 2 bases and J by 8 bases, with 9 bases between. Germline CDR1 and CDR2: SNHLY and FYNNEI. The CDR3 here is CASSENPRGYTF. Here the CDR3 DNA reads TGTGCCAGCAGTGAAAACCCCCGGGGCTACACCTTC.

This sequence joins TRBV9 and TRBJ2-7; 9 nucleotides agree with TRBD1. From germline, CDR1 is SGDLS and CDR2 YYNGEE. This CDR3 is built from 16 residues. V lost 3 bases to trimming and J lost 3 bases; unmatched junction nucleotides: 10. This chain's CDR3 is CASSEGQGSAVYEQYF. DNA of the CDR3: TGTGCCAGCAGCGAAGGACAGGGGTCCGCAGTCTACGAGCAGTACTTC.

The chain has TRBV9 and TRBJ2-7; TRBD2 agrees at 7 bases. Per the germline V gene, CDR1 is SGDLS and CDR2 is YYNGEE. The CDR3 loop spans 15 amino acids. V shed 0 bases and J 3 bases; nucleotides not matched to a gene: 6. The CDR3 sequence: CASSVDPSGLYEQYF. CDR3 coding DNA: TGTGCCAGCAGCGTAGATCCTAGCGGCCTCTACGAGCAGTACTTC.

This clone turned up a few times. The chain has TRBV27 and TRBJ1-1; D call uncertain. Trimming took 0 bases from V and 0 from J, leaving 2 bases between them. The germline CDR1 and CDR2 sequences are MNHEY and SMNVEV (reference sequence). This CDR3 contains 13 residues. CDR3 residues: CASSLSMNTEAFF. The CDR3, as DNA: TGTGCCAGCAGTTTATCCATGAACACTGAAGCTTTCTTT.

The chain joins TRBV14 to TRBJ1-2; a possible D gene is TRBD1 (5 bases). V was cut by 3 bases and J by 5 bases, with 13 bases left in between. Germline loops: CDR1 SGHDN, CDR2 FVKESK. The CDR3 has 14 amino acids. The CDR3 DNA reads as TGTGCCAGCAGCCAGGGACTGCCTGGGTATGGCTACACCTTC. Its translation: CASSQGLPGYGYTF.